This T cell receptor (beta chain) was recorded in a study of cytomegalovirus exposure and HLA in healthy donors (dated by TCRdb to 2016 to 2017). Background for the entire study: An earlier analysis of some 600 of the donors reported over 250 Gb of sequence data and 117 million unique TCR beta sequences obtained from about 179 million T cells. Across some 400 genotyped donors of the cohort, an average of about 250,000 unique TCR beta nucleotide sequences per donor were sequenced, and around 19% of those sequences were non-productive. Of the approximately 400 genotyped donors, 65% to 90% fell in the genetic ancestry cluster associated with self-reported Caucasian donors. All discovery cohort repertoires had been generated using a single sequencing platform. Five DR-DQ haplotypes were handled as single units for association and clustering, since linkage in the cohort was strong. High-throughput TCR immunosequencing, statistical association of individual TCRs with disease status, and machine learning were combined to predict cytomegalovirus infection status. An early release that covered approximately 600 HLA-typed donors contained about 300 gigabases of sequencing data and tens of millions of unique TCR sequences. An earlier analysis of fewer than 750 of the donors used high-throughput TCR beta sequencing to judge whether each TCR beta V gene segment behaved as functional or pseudogenic. Typing coverage varied by locus: roughly 620-630 donors for A, B, C, DRB1 and DQB1; approximately 520 for DQA1; over 600 for DPA1; approximately 470 for DPB1. Besides the first cohort of 666 subjects, a separate validation cohort made up of over 95 different subjects was used. In a later analysis, previously published TCR beta repertoires from 550 to 750 donors were re-analyzed and high-resolution HLA genotyping was added so that TCR occurrence patterns could be studied. HLA typing included class I and class II loci at four-digit resolution. Genome-wide SNP genotypes for about 60% of the roughly 670 donors were used in a later genetic analysis, which treated that subset as a discovery cohort. The study aimed to test whether signatures of past pathogen exposure could be identified by cataloging public T cell receptors. In the later analysis, no new phenotypic data were used to find candidate immune exposures; instead, reliance was placed on TCR beta sequences and their occurrence across donors. The T cell repertoires of several hundred subjects were profiled by immunosequencing and related to cytomegalovirus serostatus. Donor age, sex, ethnicity and CMV serostatus were compiled together with the repertoire data. The full study reports these points: A cluster of highly shared sequence variants was judged likely to be a technical artifact of the sequencing pipeline. In this cohort, only TCR beta chains were sequenced, and detectable features were limited by the absence of alpha or paired-chain data. Strong co-occurrence of HLA alleles, especially DR and DQ, made assigning TCR associations to individual alleles difficult. Because HLA typing was missing for some donors at each locus, association tests included only the typed subset. A further reported finding was that TCR beta sequences accurately predicted the HLA-A and HLA-B alleles for most subjects in the first cohort. Cytomegalovirus status was reported to be diagnosed by the classifier with high specificity and sensitivity in both the original and validation cohorts. In a later analysis, TCR association rates were found to vary across HLA loci, with the most associated TCRs seen for DRB1 alleles and the fewest for HLA-C alleles. In the study, some 160 TCR beta chains were listed as associated with cytomegalovirus. Linkage disequilibrium might explain the correlated functional status among segregating V segments, but an unknown experimental factor could not be excluded. For the cohort, immune exposure information was limited to CMV serostatus. A later genetic analysis reported fewer N-insertions in productive TCRs among donors in an Asian-associated ancestry cluster than the roughly 700-donor mean. Most CMV-associated TCR beta chains appeared to be HLA-restricted in a later analysis, and the HLA associations seemed to be driven largely by CMV exposure. It was suggested by the authors that the approach could potentially be generalized to other disease states and immunological phenotypes. In an earlier analysis of 587 of the donors, most TCR beta V segments appeared in productive rearrangements about 90% or about 30% of the time, broadly matching IMGT annotations. In a later analysis, several top co-occurrence clusters were reported to appear linked to parvovirus B19, influenza, CMV and Epstein-Barr virus. Because counts were too low, 15 to 20 rarely observed V segments, including chromosome 9 orphons, were excluded from the earlier analysis of some 590 of the donors. An association between a missense DCLRE1C variant and V-gene and J-gene trimming of TCR beta chains was found in a later genetic analysis and replicated in an independent cohort. Most TCR sequences were seen in very few donors, while some public TCRs were found in many individuals. A few of the identified cytomegalovirus-associated TCR beta chains were confirmed in vitro to be specific for cytomegalovirus antigens. Because the 87-base-pair reads could not distinguish some IMGT-functional V segments, including TRBV6-2 and TRBV6-3, those segments were excluded. Compared with equally common non-associated chains, HLA-associated TCR beta chains in a later analysis were more clonally expanded and had lower generation probabilities. Presence/absence analyses assumed roughly uniform sequencing depth across donors, an assumption that may not hold. Specific HLA alleles were associated with 15,000 to 20,000 TCR beta sequences at a false discovery rate of 0.05 in a later analysis.

Worth noting for this clone: The specificity of this receptor is unknown. No quality values exist for individual bases; no much larger clone is one base distant.

In total, roughly 710 healthy bone marrow donors made up the cohort. Cohort members were all nominally healthy when sampled, although unrecorded immune exposures were likely present. The donor tested CMV seronegative, placing the donor among the 350 or so seronegative members of the cohort. Every donor gave a peripheral blood sample, and the peripheral blood mononuclear cells from that sample were used for TCR beta sequencing. Genomic DNA extraction from the blood cell samples was performed with the Qiagen DNeasy Blood Extraction Kit. Trimming costs V 4 bases and J 4 bases, and their ends lie 11 bases apart. As encoded in the germline V gene, CDR1 is MGHRA while CDR2 is YSYEKL. The CDR3 runs 14 amino acids, cysteine and phenylalanine included. Only the CDR3 DNA is retained, 42 bases long and in frame from the first base. The library was generated by the immunoSEQ multiplex PCR assay. A mixture of 60 forward primers for TCR Vbeta segments and 13 reverse primers for TCR Jbeta segments was used in the multiplex PCR. A multiplex PCR assay on genomic DNA amplified the CDR3 region of rearranged TCR beta genes. The Illumina HiSeq System was used to sequence the amplified TCR beta libraries as 87-base-pair reads. Processing in the source paper ran as follows. A later analysis tallied about 77 million unique TCR beta chains across the roughly 610 repertoires, and about 12 million of those chains were shared by two or more donors. A nearest-neighbor algorithm error-corrected the raw reads and collapsed the reads into unique sequences, merging closely related sequences to remove PCR and sequencing errors. To assign V, D and J gene segments, CDR3 sequences were aligned to IMGT reference sequences. For a sequence to be retained, a match of at least six nucleotides to both a V gene segment and a J gene segment was required. Rearrangements were classified as productive when the CDR3 lacked stop codons and remained in frame with V and J, and all other rearrangements were classified as non-productive. CDR3 was defined according to IMGT convention as the region running from the second conserved V-encoded cysteine to the conserved J-encoded phenylalanine. The earlier analysis of about 570 of the donors excluded any sequence lacking an unambiguous match to a single V gene segment. In an earlier analysis of about 590 of the donors, a V segment was called functional when productive rearrangements were above 56.7%, and segregating when the standard deviation between donors exceeded 5%. A statistical classification framework was built to diagnose cytomegalovirus status from the catalog of TCR beta chain sequences. V and J gene assignment, in a later analysis, came from comparing TCR nucleotide sequences with IMGT/GENE-DB human TR gene sequences. In a later analysis, CDR3 sequences and most-parsimonious VDJ recombination scenarios were assigned using the TCRdist pipeline. In a later analysis, each TCR beta chain was defined by its CDR3 amino acid sequence together with its V-gene family, and reads lacking a unique V-gene family were excluded. In a later analysis, fewer than 600 highly shared, low-generation-probability nucleotide sequences were removed to address suspected cross-contamination and a sequencing artifact. In a later analysis, a clonal expansion index for each public chain was calculated from normalized within-repertoire ranks of inferred template counts. A later analysis computed generation probabilities with a VDJ recombination model fitted to out-of-frame rearrangements, and checked the results against IGoR. In a later analysis, hypergeometric tests were used to score TCR-TCR, TCR-HLA and TCR-CMV co-occurrence, with a repertoire-size bias correction applied to TCR pairs. To estimate false discovery rates, a later analysis permuted the HLA or CMV assignments 20 times. A later analysis grouped co-occurring TCRs with DBSCAN, adding TCRdist sequence similarity when clustering within HLA-allele-positive subsets. For co-occurrence clustering, repertoires with fewer than 30,000 or more than 120,000 public chains were excluded, along with roughly 5 repertoires with anomalous nucleotide sharing. TCRdb limited this immuneACCESS table to in-frame rearrangements with V and J called. A share of clones is missing; checked studies link under half to unresolved V genes, and the rest is unexplained. D and trimming come from the DNA, and the V and J calls and clone size come from that table. In this sample the table shows 200,000 to 250,000 clones, more than 60% of which occur a single time. The biggest ten clones account for 15% of the sample.

In this chain, TRBV4-1 is recombined with TRBJ2-1; TRBD2 might be the D gene, on 7 matching bases. The sequenced sample was PBMCs. This clonotype originated in a man in his forties or fifties in good health and CMV-seronegative. The nucleotide sequence is TGCGCCAGCAGCCTAGGGGGGGATTACAATGAGCAGTTCTTC. This is translated as CASSLGGDYNEQFF.